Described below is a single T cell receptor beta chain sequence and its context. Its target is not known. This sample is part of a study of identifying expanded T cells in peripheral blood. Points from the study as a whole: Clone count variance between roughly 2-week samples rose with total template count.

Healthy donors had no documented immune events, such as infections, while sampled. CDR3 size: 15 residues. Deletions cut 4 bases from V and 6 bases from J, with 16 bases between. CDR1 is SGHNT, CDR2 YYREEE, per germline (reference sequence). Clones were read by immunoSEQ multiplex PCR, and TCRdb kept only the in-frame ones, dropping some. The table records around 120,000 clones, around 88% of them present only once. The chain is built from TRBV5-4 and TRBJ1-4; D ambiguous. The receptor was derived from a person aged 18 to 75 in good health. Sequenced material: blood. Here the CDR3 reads CASSVRTAGYEKLFF. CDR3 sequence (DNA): TGTGCCAGCAGCGTACGGACCGCTGGCTATGAAAAACTGTTTTTT.